Reported below is one T cell receptor beta chain. Amplification yielded TCR beta CDR3 regions, with RNA transcripts as the source. The TCR CDR3 first-round RT-PCR relied on the HTBI primer set. MiXCR, applied by TCRdb to the multiplex PCR reads, yields one record per CDR3 protein. The table includes about 570,000 distinct CDR3 sequences, around 15% detected once. These data come from a study of T cells in Graves' hyperthyroidism and ophthalmopathy. Study context: Peripheral blood was secured at the point of initial diagnosis, before any treatment.

Any patient presenting with uncontrolled infection, other autoimmune disease, pregnancy or lactation was left out. The V and J ends lost 8 bases and 5 bases respectively, with 16 bases between them. The CDR3 runs 13 residues. The V gene's germline CDR1 is MNHNS and CDR2 SASEGT. The sequenced sample was blood. This receptor was obtained from a woman aged 40 to 50 with Graves' hyperthyroidism. This rearrangement joins TRBV6-1 to TRBJ2-7, with D possibly being TRBD2 (5 bases). Here the CDR3 reads CASLSQTTHEQYF. The CDR3, as DNA: TGTGCCAGCCTCAGTCAGACTACCCACGAGCAGTACTTC.